This T cell receptor beta chain was observed in a study of cytomegalovirus exposure and HLA in healthy donors. Study findings and constraints: Among donors in an Asian-associated ancestry cluster, a later analysis reportedly found fewer N-insertions than the roughly 730-donor mean.

Details on this clone: Its antigen is undetermined.

Germline loops: CDR1 LGHNA, CDR2 YNFKEQ. This CDR3 has 18 residues. The V gene lost 1 base and the J gene lost 7 bases, with 20 bases spanning the gap. With 60 Vbeta and 13 Jbeta primers, the PCR was carried out. This table comes from immunoSEQ multiplex PCR, and its TCRdb copy is limited to in-frame clones, with some not included. The sample holds 200,000 or so clones, approximately 87% seen once. The rearrangement uses TRBV4-2 and TRBJ1-6; perhaps TRBD1 as D (6 bases). Sequencing was performed on PBMCs. This sequence was found in a man aged 25-40 years in good health and CMV-seronegative. The CDR3 nucleotides read TGTGCCAGCAGCCAAGTCTTAAGCGGAGGACAGAGAAATTCACCCCTCCACTTT. Residues: CASSQVLSGGQRNSPLHF.